The next 5 T cell receptor beta chains were all read from a single sample in a study of control samples from healthy donors and cancer patients. The method was immunoSEQ multiplex PCR; TCRdb's version includes in-frame clones alone and lacks a portion of them. The repertoire consists of about 130,000 clones, with around 92% occurring once and the leading ten covering approximately 7.5%. Specimen: PBMCs. The receptors were gathered from a man aged 45-60 years with head and neck cancer.

The chain has TRBV12-5 and TRBJ2-7; the D call may be TRBD1 or TRBD2 (7 bases each). Trimming left V 6 bases short and J 0 bases short, with 21 bases between. The CDR3 covers 17 residues. From germline, CDR1 is LGHNT and CDR2 FRNRAP. The CDR3 is CASGPQGGTATSYEQYF. The CDR3 nucleotides read TGTGCTAGTGGCCCCCAGGGGGGGACAGCGACCTCCTACGAGCAGTACTTC.

The chain uses TRBV4-1 and TRBJ2-1; TRBD2 matches 10 bases. The CDR3 extends over 18 amino acids. After removal of 1 base from V and 4 bases from J, the junction contained 10 bases not matched to a gene. Germline-derived CDR1 and CDR2 are MGHRA and YSYEKL. DNA for the CDR3: TGCGCCAGCAGCCAAGTACTACTAGCGGGGCGGGAGTACAATGAGCAGTTCTTC. Translation gives CASSQVLLAGREYNEQFF.

The genes are TRBV9 and TRBJ2-1, with 7 bases lining up with TRBD1. CDR3 length: 15 residues. With V trimmed by 6 bases and J by 8 bases, 14 bases remained unmatched. Germline V gives CDR1 SGDLS, CDR2 YYNGEE. CDR3 bases: TGTGCCAGCACACAGGGGTGGGGTTTTTACGATGAGCAGTTCTTC. This codes for CASTQGWGFYDEQFF.

This rearrangement joins TRBV6-5 to TRBJ2-1; 7 bases are a match to TRBD2. The germline V gene encodes CDR1 MNHEY and CDR2 SVGAGI. The CDR3 runs to 11 residues. The junction had 2 bases not matched to a gene; V was cut back by 8 bases and J by 7 bases. CDR3 amino acids: CASGRVNEQFF. The CDR3 coding sequence is TGTGCCAGCGGGAGGGTTAATGAGCAGTTCTTC.

The CDR3 sequence: CASSPSSGGATGYNEQFF. The CDR3 nucleotides read TGTGCCAGCTCACCATCTAGCGGGGGGGCCACGGGATACAATGAGCAGTTCTTC. The chain joins TRBV18 to TRBJ2-1, with 12 nucleotides matching TRBD2. The germline V gene has CDR1 KGHSH and CDR2 LQKENI. V trimming: 2 bases; J trimming: 4 bases; junction bases outside the gene matches: 9. The CDR3 length is 18 residues.